This record looks at one T cell receptor (beta chain) sequence and its context. Its antigen target is currently unknown. Per-base quality was not reported, and no clone a single base away is much larger than it. Cut back by 4 bases and 5 bases, the V and J ends lie 18 bases apart. CDR1 and CDR2 are drawn from the germline V gene (reference sequence): MNHEY, SMNVEV. The CDR3 starts with the cysteine, ends with the phenylalanine, and has 15 residues. The retained sequence is limited to the CDR3, 45 bases, with the frame set at the first base. Sequencer: Illumina HiSeq 1500. The public reads were reanalyzed by TCRdb: fastp trimming at Q25, MiXCR alignment, in-frame beta chains only. Under each unique CDR3 protein, matching rows form one entry showing the most common genes and DNA. In all, the sample holds fewer than 700,000 distinct CDR3 sequences, and less than 25% of those were seen once. Roughly 8% of the sample is taken by the ten largest.

This entry is derived from a study of T cell repertoires in cytomegalovirus infection (dated by TCRdb to the late 2010s). As for the study more broadly: The HLA type of each donor mattered for the analysis, because public TCR beta signatures pointed to carriage of CMV infection along with the matching HLA type. The paper as a whole reports these results and caveats: The ex vivo response was dominated by HLA-C-restricted CMV-specific TCR beta clonotypes, which also provided the single most frequent clonotype in two of eight donors. Carriers of CMV infection plus the relevant HLA type were discriminated by the cumulative frequency of public TCR beta family members in the study cohort and in an independent approximately 350-donor cohort.

The chain employs TRBV27 and TRBJ2-7, and possibly TRBD1, on 6 matching bases. Input material: CD8+ T cells from PBMCs. This TCR derives from a human donor in good health (CMV status not recorded). Some clones in this sample may be carry-over from other donors' samples. The CDR3: CASSYNRVGEDEQYF. The DNA reads TGTGCCAGCAGTTACAACAGGGTGGGGGAAGACGAGCAGTACTTC.